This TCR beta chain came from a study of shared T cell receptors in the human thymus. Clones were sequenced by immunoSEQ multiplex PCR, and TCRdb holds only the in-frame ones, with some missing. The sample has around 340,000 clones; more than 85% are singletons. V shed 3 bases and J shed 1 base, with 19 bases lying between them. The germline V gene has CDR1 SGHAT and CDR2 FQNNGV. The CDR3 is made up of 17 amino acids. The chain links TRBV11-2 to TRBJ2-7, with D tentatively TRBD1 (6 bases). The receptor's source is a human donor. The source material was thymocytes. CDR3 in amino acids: CASSFPGALGDSYEQYF. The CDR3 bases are TGTGCCAGCAGCTTCCCAGGGGCCCTGGGCGATTCCTACGAGCAGTACTTC. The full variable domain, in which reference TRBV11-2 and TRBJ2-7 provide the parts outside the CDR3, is EAGVAQSPRYKIIEKRQSVAFWCNPISGHATLYWYQQILGQGPKLLIQFQNNGVVDDSQLPKDRFSAERLKGVDSTLKIQPAKLEDSAVYLCASSFPGALGDSYEQYFGPGTRLTVT.